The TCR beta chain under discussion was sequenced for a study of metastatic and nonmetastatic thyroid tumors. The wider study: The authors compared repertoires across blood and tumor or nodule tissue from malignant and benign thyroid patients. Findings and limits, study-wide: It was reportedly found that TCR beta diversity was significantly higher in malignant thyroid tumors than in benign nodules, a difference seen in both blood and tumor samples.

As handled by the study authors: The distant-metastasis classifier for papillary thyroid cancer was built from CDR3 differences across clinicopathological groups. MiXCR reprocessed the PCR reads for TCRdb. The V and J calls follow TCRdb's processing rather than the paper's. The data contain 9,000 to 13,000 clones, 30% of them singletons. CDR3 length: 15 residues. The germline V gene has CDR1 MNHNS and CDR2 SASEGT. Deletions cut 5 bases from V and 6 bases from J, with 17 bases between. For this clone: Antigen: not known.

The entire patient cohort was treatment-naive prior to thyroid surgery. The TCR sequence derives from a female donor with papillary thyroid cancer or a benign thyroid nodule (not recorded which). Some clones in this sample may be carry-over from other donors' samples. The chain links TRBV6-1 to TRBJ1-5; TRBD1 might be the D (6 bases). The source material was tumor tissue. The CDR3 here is CASSTSPTGTQPQHF. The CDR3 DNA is TGTGCCAGCAGTACGTCCCCGACAGGCACTCAGCCCCAGCATTTT.